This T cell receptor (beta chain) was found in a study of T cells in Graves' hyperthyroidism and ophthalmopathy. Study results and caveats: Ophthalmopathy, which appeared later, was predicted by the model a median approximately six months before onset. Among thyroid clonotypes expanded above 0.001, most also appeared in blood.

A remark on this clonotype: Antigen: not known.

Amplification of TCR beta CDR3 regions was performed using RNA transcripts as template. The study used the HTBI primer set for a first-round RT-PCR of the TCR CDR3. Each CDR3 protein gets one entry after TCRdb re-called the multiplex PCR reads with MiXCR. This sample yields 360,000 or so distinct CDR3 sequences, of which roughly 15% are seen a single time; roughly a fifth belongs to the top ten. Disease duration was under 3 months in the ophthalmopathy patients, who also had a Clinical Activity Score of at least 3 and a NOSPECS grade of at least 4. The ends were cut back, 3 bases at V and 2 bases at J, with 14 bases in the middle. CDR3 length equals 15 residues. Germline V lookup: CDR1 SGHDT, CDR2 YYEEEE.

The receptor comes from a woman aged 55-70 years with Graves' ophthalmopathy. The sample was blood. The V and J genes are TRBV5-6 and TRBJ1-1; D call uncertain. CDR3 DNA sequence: TGTGCCAGCAGCTCGAGATACCTTTTTAACACTGAAGCTTTCTTT. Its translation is CASSSRYLFNTEAFF.